This T cell receptor beta chain was recorded in a study of graft-versus-host responses after intestinal transplantation. Turning to the study itself: All recipients got anti-thymocyte globulin induction, then tacrolimus and steroids for 2 to 4 years.

This CDR3 contains 10 residues. The germline CDR1 and CDR2 sequences are MNHNS and SASEGT. The V and J ends lost 10 bases and 0 bases respectively, with 1 base between them. Measured with immunoSEQ multiplex PCR; TCRdb has only the in-frame clones, and not every one. The data show about 120,000 clones, approximately 95% seen once. On this clone itself: The antigen remains undetermined.

This receptor was taken from a human donor who received an intestinal transplant. The material was unstimulated CD8+ T cells sorted from spleen or lymph node cells, obtained before intestinal transplant. The V call is TRBV6-1, the J call TRBJ2-1, with D unclear. The CDR3 coding sequence is TGTGCCACCTCCTACAATGAGCAGTTCTTC. Translating it yields CATSYNEQFF.